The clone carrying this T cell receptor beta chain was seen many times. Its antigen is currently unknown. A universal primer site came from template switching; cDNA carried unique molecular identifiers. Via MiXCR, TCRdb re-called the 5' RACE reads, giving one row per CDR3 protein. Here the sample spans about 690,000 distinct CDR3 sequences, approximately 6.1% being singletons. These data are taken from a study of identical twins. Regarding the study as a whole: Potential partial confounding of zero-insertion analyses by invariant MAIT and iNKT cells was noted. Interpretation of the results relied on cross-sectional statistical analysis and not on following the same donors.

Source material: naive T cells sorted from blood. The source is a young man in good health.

This CDR3 reads CASSHGTGYHNEQFF. The DNA of the CDR3 is TGTGCCAGCAGTCACGGGACAGGGTATCACAATGAGCAGTTCTTC. The genes are TRBV28 and TRBJ2-1, with 9 bases lining up with TRBD1. The CDR3 contains 15 residues. Germline loops: CDR1 MDHEN, CDR2 SYDVKM. With V trimmed by 5 bases and J by 5 bases, 7 bases remained unmatched. The full variable domain, completed using reference TRBV28 and TRBJ2-1, is DVKVTQSSRYLVKRTGEKVFLECVQDMDHENMFWYRQDPGLGLRLIYFSYDVKMKEKGDIPEGYSVSREKKERFSLILESASTNQTSMYLCASSHGTGYHNEQFFGPGTRLTVL.